This T cell receptor (beta chain) is drawn from a study of blood T cell repertoires in COVID-19. Background on the study: The United States, Italy and Spain provided the acute and convalescent COVID-19 samples. Sources were T cells, B-cell-depleted T cells, or PBMCs; the material itself was cDNA or gDNA.

A few counts support this clone. Germline V CDR1 and CDR2: ENHRY, SYGVKD. This CDR3 has 16 residues. Trimming left V 3 bases short and J 2 bases short, with 13 bases between. Original processing notes: Amplification from reference gene primers served as the basis for estimated nucleated cell counts. Measured with immunoSEQ multiplex PCR; TCRdb has only the in-frame clones, and not every one. V, J and clone size were drawn from that table, and D and trimming were deduced from the DNA. The sample lists under 130,000 clones, about 75% occurring once. Sequences were obtained from peripheral blood. The rearrangement joins TRBV10-3 to TRBJ2-2; D gene unclear. This receptor was taken from an elderly man with acute or convalescent COVID-19. The chain's CDR3 is CAISETQVINTGELFF. Here the CDR3 DNA reads TGTGCCATCAGTGAAACCCAGGTCATAAACACCGGGGAGCTGTTTTTT.